The 9 T cell receptor beta chains given below trace back to one sample, sequenced in a study of cytomegalovirus exposure and HLA in healthy donors. 60 Vbeta and 13 Jbeta primers were used in PCR. Measured with immunoSEQ multiplex PCR; TCRdb has only the in-frame clones, and not every one. The sample has 130,000 to 150,000 clones, roughly 70% seen once. Material for sequencing was PBMCs. These receptors originate from a middle-aged woman in good health and CMV-seronegative.

The CDR3 coding sequence is TGTGCCAGCAGTTATCCGGGACTAGCTTCGGTGGATGAGCAGTTCTTC. Translated: CASSYPGLASVDEQFF. The rearrangement uses TRBV6-5 and TRBJ2-1; 9 positions agree with TRBD2. CDR3 length equals 16 residues. Trimming took 3 bases from V and 8 from J; bases not matched to a gene: 11. The germline V gene has CDR1 MNHEY and CDR2 SVGAGI.

The V call is TRBV28, the J call TRBJ1-2; a possible D gene is TRBD1 (6 bases). Trimming took off 4 bases at V and 0 bases at J, with 15 bases between the two ends. The CDR3 consists of 16 residues. Germline CDR1 and CDR2: MDHEN and SYDVKM. CDR3 region: CASSSPSGHSNYGYTF. The CDR3 region has the DNA TGTGCCAGCAGTTCCCCCTCGGGACACTCTAACTATGGCTACACCTTC.

The CDR3 protein is CASSPAVISGNTIYF. The CDR3 DNA reads TGTGCCAGCAGCCCCGCAGTTATCTCTGGAAACACCATATATTTT. The chain joins TRBV16 to TRBJ1-3; D not resolved. Trimming cost V 4 bases and J 0 bases, with 10 bases left between them. This CDR3 is 15 amino acids long. CDR1 and CDR2 (germline): KGHSY, FQNENV. Combining the CDR3 with reference TRBV16 and TRBJ1-3 gives the whole variable domain GEEVAQTPKHLVRGEGQKAKLYCAPIKGHSYVFWYQQVLKNEFKFLISFQNENVFDETGMPKERFSAKCLPNSPCSLEIQATKLEDSAVYFCASSPAVISGNTIYFGEGSWLTVV.

The chain carries TRBV6-1 and TRBJ2-5; D may be TRBD2 (6 bases). Germline loops: CDR1 MNHNS, CDR2 SASEGT. Trimming left V 4 bases short and J 0 bases short, with 12 bases between. The length of the CDR3 is 15 residues. The CDR3 coding sequence is TGTGCCAGCAGTGGGGAGGCCACGTACCAAGAGACCCAGTACTTC. Translated: CASSGEATYQETQYF.

This clone is labeled as medium-sized. The chain recombines TRBV11-3 with TRBJ2-1, with D possibly being TRBD2 (6 bases). The CDR3 extends over 17 amino acids. Germline CDR1 reads SGHNT; CDR2 reads YENEEA. V was trimmed by 2 bases and J by 9 bases, leaving 23 bases between them. CDR3 residues: CASSLTYWTNRSSEQFF. The CDR3 region has the DNA TGTGCCAGCAGCTTAACATACTGGACTAATCGGAGTAGTGAGCAGTTCTTC.

This chain connects TRBV29-1 to TRBJ1-6; 9 nucleotides align to TRBD1. Looked up from germline, CDR1 is SQVTM and CDR2 is ANQGSEA. The length of the CDR3 is 14 residues. J gave up 3 bases and V 6 bases, and 3 bases lay outside the gene matches. CDR3 nucleotides: TGCAGCGTCCAGGGACAGGGCTATAATTCACCCCTCCACTTT. This gives the protein CSVQGQGYNSPLHF. Combining the CDR3 with reference TRBV29-1 and TRBJ1-6 gives the whole variable domain SAVISQKPSRDICQRGTSLTIQCQVDSQVTMMFWYRQQPGQSLTLIATANQGSEATYESGFVIDKFPISRPNLTFSTLTVSNMSPEDSSIYLCSVQGQGYNSPLHFGNGTRLTVT.

CDR3 DNA: TGTGCCAGCAGCCAAGATGTCTTGGCCAGCGTTAGGGGGGGAAACACCATATATTTT. Residues: CASSQDVLASVRGGNTIYF. V usage is TRBV4-2 and J usage is TRBJ1-3; weak D call: TRBD1 (6 bases). The ends were cut back, 0 bases at V and 4 bases at J, with 22 bases in the middle. The CDR3 totals 19 residues. Germline CDR1 reads LGHNA; CDR2 reads YNFKEQ.

In regard to this clone: One end of the junction does not line up with germline, which may come from a read error. The rearrangement links TRBV7-9 to TRBJ1-5; TRBD1 aligns across 9 bases. The CDR3 runs 15 residues. Germline-derived CDR1 and CDR2 are SEHNR and FQNEAQ (reference sequence). The CDR3 spells CSSSSGTGIRQPQHF. In nucleotides, the CDR3 is TGTTCCAGCAGCTCCGGGACAGGGATTCGACAGCCCCAGCATTTT. The full variable domain, completed using reference TRBV7-9 and TRBJ1-5, is DTGVSQNPRHKITKRGQNVTFRCDPISEHNRLYWYRQTLGQGPEFLTYFQNEAQLEKSRLLSDRFSAERPKGSFSTLEIQRTEQGDSAMYLCSSSSGTGIRQPQHFGDGTRLSIL.

This chain uses TRBV5-4 with TRBJ1-3; TRBD1 matches at 8 bases. Germline values: CDR1 SGHNT, CDR2 YYREEE (reference sequence). This CDR3 comprises 13 residues. Trimming cost V 6 bases and J 8 bases; bases outside gene matches: 7. In DNA, the CDR3 is TGTGCCAGCACCAGGACAGGGTCGGACACCATATATTTT. It encodes CASTRTGSDTIYF.